These 4 T cell receptor beta chains were sequenced from one sample in a study of blood T cell repertoires in COVID-19. The table came from immunoSEQ multiplex PCR; TCRdb's copy has only in-frame clones and leaves some out. The data hold about 12,000 clones, with 73% observed a single time. Material: peripheral blood. The origin of the receptors is a human donor in a cohort sampled during active COVID-19.

This clone is categorized as medium-sized. The chain has TRBV24-1 and TRBJ2-5, with a possible D match to TRBD2 (6 bases). The germline V gene encodes CDR1 KGHDR and CDR2 SFDVKD. With 4 bases removed from V and 4 bases from J, the gap between germline ends came to 12 bases. CDR3 size: 14 residues. CDR3 in amino acids: CATSDWGVSETQYF. DNA for the CDR3: TGTGCCACCAGTGACTGGGGGGTTTCAGAGACCCAGTACTTC.

This clone appeared a few times. The chain employs TRBV9 and TRBJ2-7; TRBD2 matches at 9 bases. After removal of 0 bases from V and 6 bases from J, the junction contained 7 bases not matched to a gene. Germline lookup yields CDR1 SGDLS and CDR2 YYNGEE. This CDR3 comprises 15 residues. CDR3 nucleotides: TGTGCCAGCAGCGTAGGAGGACTAGCGATAAGCGAGCAGTACTTC. Amino acid sequence: CASSVGGLAISEQYF.

The chain has TRBV28 and TRBJ2-1; D is possibly TRBD2 (6 bases). V was clipped by 5 bases and J by 16 bases, with 27 bases between them. Germline assignment: CDR1 MDHEN and CDR2 SYDVKM. This CDR3 is built from 15 residues. CDR3 residues: CASSARDSLLRRVFF. The CDR3 DNA follows: TGTGCCAGCAGTGCGAGGGACTCGCTTTTACGGAGGGTATTCTTC.

The table lists this clone with a few counts. This rearrangement joins TRBV19 to TRBJ2-7; TRBD2 matches 9 bases. V gave up 1 base and J gave up 0 bases; unmatched junction bases: 4. This CDR3 region has 16 residues. Germline values: CDR1 LNHDA, CDR2 SQIVND (reference sequence). CDR3 sequence (DNA): TGTGCCAGTAGTATAGTTGGTAGCGGGAGCTCCTACGAGCAGTACTTC. It yields the protein CASSIVGSGSSYEQYF.